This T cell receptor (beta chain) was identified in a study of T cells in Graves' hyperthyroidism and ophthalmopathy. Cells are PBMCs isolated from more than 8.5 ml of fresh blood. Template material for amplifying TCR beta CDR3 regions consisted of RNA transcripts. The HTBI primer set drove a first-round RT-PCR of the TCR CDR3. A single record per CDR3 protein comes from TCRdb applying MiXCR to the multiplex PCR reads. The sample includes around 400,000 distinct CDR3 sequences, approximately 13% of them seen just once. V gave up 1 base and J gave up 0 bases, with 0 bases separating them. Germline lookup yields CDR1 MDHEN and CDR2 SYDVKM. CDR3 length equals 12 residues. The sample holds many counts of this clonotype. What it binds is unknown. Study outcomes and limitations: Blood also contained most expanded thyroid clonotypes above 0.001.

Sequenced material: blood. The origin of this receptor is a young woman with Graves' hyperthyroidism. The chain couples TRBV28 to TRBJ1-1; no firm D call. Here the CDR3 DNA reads TGTGCCAGCAGTTTATTGAACACTGAAGCTTTCTTT. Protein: CASSLLNTEAFF.